The 17 T cell receptor beta chains below all came from one sample that was sequenced in a study of shared clonotypes between healthy human individuals. Sequencing used immunoSEQ multiplex PCR; TCRdb keeps in-frame clones, though not all of them. The table shows around 200,000 clones, with around 63% occurring only once. The sequenced sample was memory CD4+ T cells sorted from blood. Described subset: CD45RA-negative fraction. The receptors were sampled from a man younger than 40 in good health.

This clone was recorded once. The chain couples TRBV11-2 to TRBJ2-5; perhaps D is TRBD1 or TRBD2 (5 bases each). Deletions cut 7 bases from V and 1 base from J, with 16 bases between. The CDR3 contains 15 residues. The germline V gene encodes CDR1 SGHAT and CDR2 FQNNGV. This CDR3 reads CASTPGAGLQETQYF. The CDR3 DNA sequence: TGTGCCAGCACCCCCGGGGCGGGCCTCCAAGAGACCCAGTACTTC.

This chain uses TRBV5-1 with TRBJ2-5, with D unresolved. The V gene's germline CDR1 is SGHRS and CDR2 YFSETQ. The CDR3 spans 15 residues. Trimming stripped 0 bases from V and 5 bases from J, with 14 bases between. CDR3 in amino acids: CASSLAGSLGETQYF. CDR3 nucleotides: TGCGCCAGCAGCTTGGCTGGCTCCCTGGGGGAGACCCAGTACTTC.

This clone has a count of ten or more. The chain couples TRBV11-2 to TRBJ2-4; the D gene is possibly TRBD1 (5 bases). The CDR3 is made up of 17 amino acids. Per germline, CDR1 SGHAT and CDR2 FQNNGV. The ends were cut back, 2 bases at V and 0 bases at J, with 14 bases in the middle. The CDR3 DNA is TGTGCCAGCAGCTTATCATCCAGGGTACTAGCCAAAAACATTCAGTACTTC. This translates into CASSLSSRVLAKNIQYF.

The table lists this clone with a few counts. The J gene is TRBJ2-2, the V gene TRBV10-2; D unresolved. This CDR3 has 13 amino acids. V lost 8 bases and J lost 4, with 11 bases in between. Germline V gene lookup returns CDR1 WSHSY and CDR2 SAAADI. The CDR3: CASELQATGELFF. CDR3 DNA: TGCGCCAGCGAGCTTCAAGCCACCGGGGAGCTGTTTTTT.

This clone was detected a few times. The chain has TRBV28 and TRBJ1-4, with D unresolved. CDR3 length: 14 amino acids. Between the trimmed V and J ends, which lost 7 bases and 10 bases, there was a span of 19 bases. The germline CDR1 and CDR2 sequences are MDHEN and SYDVKM. The CDR3 DNA reads TGTGCCAGCAACTCGATGGGAGGGATGAGAAAACTGTTTTTT. It encodes CASNSMGGMRKLFF. Supplemented by reference TRBV28 and TRBJ1-4, the full variable domain reads DVKVTQSSRYLVKRTGEKVFLECVQDMDHENMFWYRQDPGLGLRLIYFSYDVKMKEKGDIPEGYSVSREKKERFSLILESASTNQTSMYLCASNSMGGMRKLFFGSGTQLSVL.

The chain carries TRBV9 and TRBJ2-2, with a possible D match to TRBD1 (6 bases). Germline CDR1 SGDLS, CDR2 YYNGEE. The CDR3 totals 14 residues. Trimming took off 0 bases at V and 7 bases at J, with 10 bases between the two ends. CDR3 sequence (DNA): TGTGCCAGCAGCGTAGTGGGGGCTCGCGGGGAGCTGTTTTTT. Translation gives CASSVVGARGELFF.

As to this clone: This same CDR3 is encoded by further DNA sequences in the sample. This chain connects TRBV11-2 to TRBJ2-1; 15 bases match TRBD2. The CDR3 length is 15 residues. J lost 7 bases, V lost 3 bases, and 1 base had no gene match. Germline V gene sequence: CDR1 SGHAT, CDR2 FQNNGV. Here the CDR3 DNA reads TGTGCCAGCAGCTTCGGACTAGCGGGAGGGAATGAGCAGTTCTTC. Its protein is CASSFGLAGGNEQFF.

The V and J genes are TRBV2 and TRBJ2-1; 7 bases align to TRBD2. The CDR3 has 15 residues. The germline V gene has CDR1 SNHLY and CDR2 FYNNEI. Unmatched junction bases numbered 13, after V lost 8 bases and J lost 6 bases. The CDR3 DNA reads TGTGCCAGCTGGGGAGGGACCAGGTTGGCCAATGAGCAGTTCTTC. It encodes CASWGGTRLANEQFF.

The chain uses TRBV11-2 and TRBJ2-7; D not certain. Looked up from germline, CDR1 is SGHAT and CDR2 is FQNNGV. The CDR3 is 14 residues long. V dropped 3 bases and J dropped 2 bases, with 11 bases sitting between them. The CDR3 coding sequence is TGTGCCAGCAGCTTGTTTTCCGGACCCTACGAGCAGTACTTC. Translation: CASSLFSGPYEQYF. Full variable domain (rest looked up from reference TRBV11-2 and TRBJ2-7): EAGVAQSPRYKIIEKRQSVAFWCNPISGHATLYWYQQILGQGPKLLIQFQNNGVVDDSQLPKDRFSAERLKGVDSTLKIQPAKLEDSAVYLCASSLFSGPYEQYFGPGTRLTVT.

The V call is TRBV9, the J call TRBJ2-5; D unclear. The V gene lost 0 bases and the J gene lost 3 bases, with 6 bases spanning the gap. CDR3 length: 13 amino acids. Germline V lookup: CDR1 SGDLS, CDR2 YYNGEE. Here the CDR3 DNA reads TGTGCCAGCAGCGTAGCCACGGAAGAGACCCAGTACTTC. It translates to CASSVATEETQYF. Together with reference TRBV9 and TRBJ2-5, the CDR3 gives the full variable domain: DSGVTQTPKHLITATGQRVTLRCSPRSGDLSVYWYQQSLDQGLQFLIQYYNGEERAKGNILERFSAQQFPDLHSELNLSSLELGDSALYFCASSVATEETQYFGPGTRLLVL.

V gene TRBV27 combines with J gene TRBJ2-7; TRBD1 matches 7 bases. Unmatched junction bases numbered 12, after V lost 7 bases and J lost 3 bases. Germline CDR1 MNHEY, CDR2 SMNVEV (reference sequence). The CDR3 is 15 residues long. CDR3 nucleotides: TGTGCCAGCACCCGAAGACAGGGTCAACACTACGAGCAGTACTTC. It is translated as CASTRRQGQHYEQYF.

This clone was detected only once. The chain has TRBV19 and TRBJ2-7; 7 nucleotides align to TRBD2. This CDR3 contains 15 residues. Germline V gene lookup returns CDR1 LNHDA and CDR2 SQIVND (reference sequence). V shed 3 bases, J shed 0 bases, and the junction held 5 bases outside the gene matches. The DNA of the CDR3 is TGTGCCAGTAGTATCGGGCTAGCGGACTCCTACGAGCAGTACTTC. This sequence encodes CASSIGLADSYEQYF.

The chain has TRBV6-1 and TRBJ1-2; maybe TRBD1 (5 bases). The ends were cut back, 6 bases at V and 2 bases at J, with 10 bases in the middle. This CDR3 contains 13 residues. In germline, CDR1 is MNHNS, CDR2 SASEGT. The CDR3 bases are TGTGCCAGCAGCTTAGACAGCAACTATGGCTACACCTTC. Amino acids: CASSLDSNYGYTF.

The J gene is TRBJ1-1, the V gene TRBV29-1; D is ambiguous. V dropped 2 bases and J dropped 4 bases, with 11 bases sitting between them. The CDR3 spans 13 residues. Germline V gives CDR1 SQVTM, CDR2 ANQGSEA. For the CDR3, the DNA is TGCAGCGTTGAACGATGGGTCGGCACTGAAGCTTTCTTT. It encodes CSVERWVGTEAFF.

The CDR3 loop is CASSVAMAPGELFF. CDR3 DNA sequence: TGTGCCAGCAGCGTAGCTATGGCACCCGGGGAGCTGTTTTTT. J is TRBJ2-2 and V is TRBV9; D remains unclear. V was shortened by 0 bases and J by 6 bases, with 9 bases between the two germline ends. This CDR3 has 14 amino acids. Looked up from germline, CDR1 is SGDLS and CDR2 is YYNGEE.

CDR3 sequence reads: CASSLQIGENTEAFF. The CDR3 coding sequence is TGTGCCAGCAGCCTACAAATTGGAGAGAACACTGAAGCTTTCTTT. The chain combines TRBV7-6 with TRBJ1-1; no clear D. The CDR3 covers 15 residues. The germline CDR1 and CDR2 sequences are SGHVS and FNYEAQ. V lost 5 bases to trimming and J lost 1 base, with 14 bases between them.

This clone was seen a handful of times. This chain connects TRBV10-2 to TRBJ2-5; a weak D match, TRBD1 (6 bases). The V gene's germline CDR1 is WSHSY and CDR2 SAAADI. This CDR3 spans 17 amino acids. Trimming took off 3 bases at V and 4 bases at J, with 21 bases between the two ends. The CDR3 sequence: CASSDMNRAVVTETQYF. Here the CDR3 DNA reads TGCGCCAGCAGTGACATGAACAGGGCAGTGGTCACAGAGACCCAGTACTTC.